The next 24 T cell receptor beta chains were all read from a single sample in a study of control samples from healthy donors and cancer patients. Only in-frame clones appear in the TCRdb table, and some are missing; sequencing was by immunoSEQ multiplex PCR. Counted here are about 84,000 clones, 75% to 85% occurring once; the ten biggest clones make up around 10%. Specimen: PBMCs. The source is a man aged 55 to 70 with head and neck cancer.

CDR3 loop: CASSSNRGVNEKLFF. CDR3 DNA: TGTGCCAGCAGCTCTAACAGGGGCGTTAATGAAAAACTGTTTTTT. The chain employs TRBV5-4 and TRBJ1-4, with TRBD1 matching over 7 bases. From germline, CDR1 is SGHNT and CDR2 YYREEE (reference sequence). Trimming cost V 3 bases and J 4 bases; bases outside gene matches: 6. The CDR3 is made up of 15 amino acids.

This chain connects TRBV7-2 to TRBJ2-2; D is ambiguous. The CDR3 is 13 amino acids. Trimming shortened V by 2 bases and J by 1 base, and 2 bases separated the two germline ends. Germline CDR1 and CDR2: SGHTA and FQGNSA. The CDR3 DNA sequence: TGTGCCAGCAGCTTACGGAACACCGGGGAGCTGTTTTTT. Protein sequence: CASSLRNTGELFF.

The chain links TRBV18 to TRBJ2-3; 10 nucleotides agree with TRBD2. J gave up 1 base and V 5 bases, and 0 bases lay outside the gene matches. Germline CDR1 reads KGHSH; CDR2 reads LQKENI. The length of the CDR3 is 14 residues. The CDR3 protein is CASSGTSGTDTQYF. CDR3 sequence (DNA): TGTGCCAGCTCAGGGACTAGCGGCACAGATACGCAGTATTTT.

This chain joins TRBV7-9 and TRBJ2-1, with TRBD2 matching over 7 bases. Germline CDR1 and CDR2: SEHNR and FQNEAQ (reference sequence). The CDR3 is 16 residues long. V lost 0 bases and J lost 6; bases outside the gene matches: 8. Here the CDR3 DNA reads TGTGCCAGCAGCTTAGCGGGCCGACTAGCCTTCAATGAGCAGTTCTTC. Translating gives CASSLAGRLAFNEQFF.

The chain joins TRBV2 to TRBJ2-7; D not resolved. The germline CDR1 and CDR2 sequences are SNHLY and FYNNEI. V lost 3 bases to trimming and J lost 6 bases, with 3 bases between them. The CDR3 length is 10 residues. The CDR3 sequence is CASSEVEQYF. CDR3 nucleotides: TGTGCCAGCAGTGAGGTCGAGCAGTACTTC.

The chain combines TRBV27 with TRBJ2-7; perhaps TRBD1 as D (6 bases). The germline V gene has CDR1 MNHEY and CDR2 SMNVEV (reference sequence). Trimming shortened V by 6 bases and J by 2 bases, and 14 bases separated the two germline ends. CDR3 length: 14 amino acids. The CDR3 here is CASSYRVGTYEQYF. CDR3 DNA sequence: TGTGCCAGCAGCTACAGGGTGGGGACCTACGAGCAGTACTTC.

The chain has TRBV11-2 and TRBJ2-7, with D perhaps matching TRBD2 (6 bases). CDR3 size: 16 residues. V was trimmed by 0 bases and J by 3 bases, leaving 15 bases between them. Germline assignment: CDR1 SGHAT and CDR2 FQNNGV. The DNA for the CDR3 is TGTGCCAGCAGCTTAGACCCCGGGCTAGCGAGCTACGAGCAGTACTTC. Its translation: CASSLDPGLASYEQYF. Based on the CDR3 plus reference TRBV11-2 and TRBJ2-7, the full variable domain is EAGVAQSPRYKIIEKRQSVAFWCNPISGHATLYWYQQILGQGPKLLIQFQNNGVVDDSQLPKDRFSAERLKGVDSTLKIQPAKLEDSAVYLCASSLDPGLASYEQYFGPGTRLTVT.

The rearrangement uses TRBV18 and TRBJ1-3; D unclear. The CDR3 runs to 17 residues. Trimming pared 3 bases from V and 0 bases from J, leaving 15 bases between. The germline gives CDR1 KGHSH, CDR2 LQKENI. The CDR3 coding sequence is TGTGCCAGCTCACCCCCACCTCAGGTTTTCTCTGGAAACACCATATATTTT. Its translation is CASSPPPQVFSGNTIYF. The variable domain in full, with the rest retrieved from reference TRBV18 and TRBJ1-3, is NAGVMQNPRHLVRRRGQEARLRCSPMKGHSHVYWYRQLPEEGLKFMVYLQKENIIDESGMPKERFSAEFPKEGPSILRIQQVVRGDSAAYFCASSPPPQVFSGNTIYFGEGSWLTVV.

The rearrangement joins TRBV4-1 to TRBJ2-5; perhaps D is TRBD1 or TRBD2 (6 bases each). Germline V lookup: CDR1 MGHRA, CDR2 YSYEKL. V gave up 4 bases and J gave up 0 bases, with 15 bases separating them. The CDR3 is made up of 16 amino acids. CDR3 residues: CASSLGGGRYQETQYF. CDR3 coding DNA: TGCGCCAGCAGCCTGGGTGGGGGGCGGTACCAAGAGACCCAGTACTTC.

The chain is built from TRBV6-5 and TRBJ1-2; TRBD1 might be the D (5 bases). Germline lookup yields CDR1 MNHEY and CDR2 SVGAGI. The CDR3 extends over 13 amino acids. V was clipped by 8 bases and J by 3 bases, with 13 bases between them. The chain's CDR3 is CASWTTAYYGYTF. In DNA form, the CDR3 reads TGTGCCAGCTGGACGACAGCCTACTATGGCTACACCTTC.

The rearrangement links TRBV19 to TRBJ1-2; 7 bases align to TRBD1. Germline V gene data show CDR1 as LNHDA and CDR2 as SQIVND (reference sequence). The V gene end was trimmed by 5 bases and the J gene end by 0 bases; junction bases not matched to a gene: 9. This CDR3 spans 16 amino acids. DNA for the CDR3: TGTGCCAGTAGTGTTGGGACAGTCTTTTCTAACTATGGCTACACCTTC. Translation gives CASSVGTVFSNYGYTF.

V and J are TRBV4-1 and TRBJ1-5; TRBD1 agrees at 7 bases. CDR1 is MGHRA and CDR2 is YSYEKL in the germline V gene. CDR3 length: 14 amino acids. The V and J ends lost 1 base and 6 bases, in that order; junction bases with no gene match: 3. CDR3 amino acids: CASSQGQGGQPQHF. The CDR3 nucleotides are TGCGCCAGCAGCCAAGGACAGGGTGGTCAGCCCCAGCATTTT.

The rearrangement uses TRBV12-3 or TRBV12-4 and TRBJ2-1; 9 nucleotides line up with TRBD2. The trim removed 7 bases at V and 12 bases at J, leaving 7 bases unmatched. This CDR3 has 12 residues. Here the CDR3 reads CASTLGSGRQFF. DNA of the CDR3: TGTGCCAGCACCCTGGGTAGCGGGAGGCAGTTCTTC.

The chain combines TRBV19 with TRBJ2-7; 9 nucleotides agree with TRBD2. This CDR3 has 16 amino acids. Germline V gene lookup returns CDR1 LNHDA and CDR2 SQIVND (reference sequence). V trimming: 3 bases; J trimming: 7 bases; junction bases outside the gene matches: 13. The CDR3 DNA sequence: TGTGCCAGTAGTATGTGGCCGAGTAGCGGGAGAAAGGAGCAGTACTTC. Residues: CASSMWPSSGRKEQYF.

The chain carries TRBV4-1 and TRBJ2-1, with 8 bases identical to TRBD2. The CDR3 totals 19 residues. The germline CDR1 and CDR2 sequences are MGHRA and YSYEKL. Trimming at V came to 2 bases and at J to 0 bases, leaving 12 bases not matched to a gene. The CDR3 sequence: CASSQRVAGLFSSYNEQFF. CDR3 sequence (DNA): TGCGCCAGCAGCCAACGGGTAGCGGGATTATTTAGCTCCTACAATGAGCAGTTCTTC.

V usage is TRBV15 and J usage is TRBJ2-7, with a weak D call TRBD1 (6 bases). V lost 5 bases to trimming and J lost 1 base, with 15 bases between them. The CDR3 covers 15 residues. Germline V lookup: CDR1 LNHNV, CDR2 YYDKDF (reference sequence). The CDR3: CATSARPTGSYEQYF. The CDR3 DNA reads TGTGCCACCAGCGCTCGACCCACAGGGTCCTACGAGCAGTACTTC.

The V call is TRBV10-3, the J call TRBJ2-7, with D maybe TRBD1 (5 bases). The germline V gene has CDR1 ENHRY and CDR2 SYGVKD. The germline V and J ends were trimmed by 0 bases and 5 bases, with 11 bases remaining between them. This CDR3 has 14 amino acids. CDR3 in amino acids: CAISESRQGHEQYF. CDR3 nucleotide sequence: TGTGCCATCAGTGAGTCGAGGCAGGGCCACGAGCAGTACTTC.

The CDR3 DNA reads TGTGCCAGCAGTCCCCGGTGGGCTAGCGGAGCCTACGAGCAGTACTTC. Translation: CASSPRWASGAYEQYF. The V call is TRBV27, the J call TRBJ2-7; TRBD2 matches at 7 bases. Germline-derived CDR1 and CDR2 are MNHEY and SMNVEV (reference sequence). There are 16 residues in the CDR3. V lost 5 bases and J lost 2; bases outside the gene matches: 12.

J is TRBJ2-7 and V is TRBV5-1; tentative D call: TRBD2 (6 bases). CDR1 and CDR2 (germline): SGHRS, YFSETQ. The CDR3 has 14 residues. The V end lost 1 base, the J end lost 2 bases, and 10 bases lay between the germline ends. CDR3 in amino acids: CASSLTSNPYEQYF. The CDR3 bases are TGCGCCAGCAGCTTGACTAGCAACCCCTACGAGCAGTACTTC.

V gene TRBV18 combines with J gene TRBJ2-5, with D uncertain. Germline CDR1 reads KGHSH; CDR2 reads LQKENI. V lost 3 bases and J 1 base, leaving 9 bases between the germline ends. CDR3 length equals 14 residues. The CDR3 is CASSPAIRQETQYF. The CDR3 nucleotides read TGTGCCAGCTCACCCGCCATACGCCAAGAGACCCAGTACTTC.

The chain combines TRBV14 with TRBJ1-5, with D perhaps matching TRBD1 (6 bases). This CDR3 has 13 residues. Trimming stripped 0 bases from V and 7 bases from J, with 7 bases between. CDR1 SGHDN and CDR2 FVKESK come from the germline V gene. The CDR3 loop is CASSQDTGQPQHF. In nucleotides, the CDR3 is TGTGCCAGCAGCCAAGATACAGGGCAGCCCCAGCATTTT.

The V and J genes are TRBV6-5 and TRBJ2-7, with no clear D. CDR3 size: 16 residues. CDR1 and CDR2 (germline): MNHEY, SVGAGI. The V end was cut by 2 bases, the J end by 2 bases, with 16 bases between. The DNA of the CDR3 is TGTGCCAGCAGTTACGATCCCGACGTCGGAACCTACGAGCAGTACTTC. The encoded protein is CASSYDPDVGTYEQYF.

The table lists this clone with a count of one. The chain recombines TRBV19 with TRBJ2-5; weak D call: TRBD2 (7 bases). The CDR3 spans 16 residues. Trimming took 3 bases from V and 0 from J, leaving 14 bases between them. In germline, CDR1 is LNHDA, CDR2 SQIVND (reference sequence). The CDR3 region is CASSMGGAWDQETQYF. The CDR3, as DNA: TGTGCCAGTAGTATGGGGGGGGCTTGGGACCAAGAGACCCAGTACTTC.

The rearrangement links TRBV19 to TRBJ1-2; 9 positions agree with TRBD1. CDR3 length equals 12 residues. Looked up from germline, CDR1 is LNHDA and CDR2 is SQIVND (reference sequence). Trimming at V came to 6 bases and at J to 8 bases, leaving 4 bases not matched to a gene. As DNA, the CDR3 is TGTGCCAGTAGCCGACAGGGGGACGGCTACACCTTC. This sequence encodes CASSRQGDGYTF.